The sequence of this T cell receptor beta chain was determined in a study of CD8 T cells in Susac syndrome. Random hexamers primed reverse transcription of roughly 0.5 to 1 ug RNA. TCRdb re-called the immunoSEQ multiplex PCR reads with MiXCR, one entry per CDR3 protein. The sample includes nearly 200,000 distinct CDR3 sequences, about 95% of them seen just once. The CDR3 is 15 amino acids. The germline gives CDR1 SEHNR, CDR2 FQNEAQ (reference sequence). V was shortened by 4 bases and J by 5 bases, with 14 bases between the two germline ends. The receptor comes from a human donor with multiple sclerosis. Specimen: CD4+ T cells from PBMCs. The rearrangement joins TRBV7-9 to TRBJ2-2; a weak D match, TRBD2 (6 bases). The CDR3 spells CASSSPRGLTGELFF. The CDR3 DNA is TGTGCCAGCAGCTCCCCACGGGGACTTACCGGGGAGCTGTTTTTT.